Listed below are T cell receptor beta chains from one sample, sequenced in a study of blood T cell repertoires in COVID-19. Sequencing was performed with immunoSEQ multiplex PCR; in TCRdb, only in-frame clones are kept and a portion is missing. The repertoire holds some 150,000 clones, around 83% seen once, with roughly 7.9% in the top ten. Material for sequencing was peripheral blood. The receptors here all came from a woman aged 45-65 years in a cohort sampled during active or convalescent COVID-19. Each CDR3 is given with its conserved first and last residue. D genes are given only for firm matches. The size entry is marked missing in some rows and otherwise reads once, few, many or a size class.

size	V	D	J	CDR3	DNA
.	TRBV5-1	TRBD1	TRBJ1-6	CASSLGQENSPLHF	TGCGCCAGCAGCTTAGGACAGGAAAATTCACCCCTCCACTTT
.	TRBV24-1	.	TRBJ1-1	CATSAAERDTEAFF	TGTGCCACCAGTGCAGCGGAACGGGACACTGAAGCTTTCTTT
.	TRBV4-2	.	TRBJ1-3	CASSQVYSRSGNTIYF	TGTGCCAGCAGCCAAGTTTATTCCCGCTCTGGAAACACCATATATTTT
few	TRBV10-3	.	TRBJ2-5	CAISGGETQYF	TGTGCCATCAGCGGAGGAGAGACCCAGTACTTC
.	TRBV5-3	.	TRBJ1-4	CARSLARIWEKLFF	TGTGCCAGAAGCTTGGCCAGGATCTGGGAAAAACTGTTTTTT
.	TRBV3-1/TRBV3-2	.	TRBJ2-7	CASSRFGRWRNYEQYF	TGTGCCAGCAGCCGGTTCGGGCGGTGGAGGAACTACGAGCAGTACTTC
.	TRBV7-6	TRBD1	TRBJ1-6	CASSRDRGRAPLHF	TGTGCCAGCAGCAGGGACAGGGGCCGGGCACCCCTCCACTTT
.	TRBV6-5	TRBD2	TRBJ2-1	CASWTSGERYNEQFF	TGTGCCAGCTGGACTAGCGGTGAGCGATACAATGAGCAGTTCTTC
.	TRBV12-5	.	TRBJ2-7	CASGRGSAAIYEQYF	TGTGCTAGTGGCCGGGGAAGCGCAGCAATTTACGAGCAGTACTTC
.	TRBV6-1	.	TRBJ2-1	CASSDGGWTGNEQFF	TGTGCCAGCAGTGACGGAGGGTGGACCGGCAATGAGCAGTTCTTC
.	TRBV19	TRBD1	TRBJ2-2	CASSIPVTGGHTGELFF	TGTGCCAGTAGTATACCCGTGACAGGGGGCCACACCGGGGAGCTGTTTTTT
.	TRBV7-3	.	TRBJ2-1	CASSRESGDNNEQFF	TGTGCCAGCAGCAGAGAGAGCGGGGACAACAATGAGCAGTTCTTC
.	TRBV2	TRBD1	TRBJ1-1	CASSSRTGTNTEAFF	TGTGCCAGCAGTTCTAGGACAGGGACGAACACTGAAGCTTTCTTT
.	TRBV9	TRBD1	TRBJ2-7	CASSVGDRGPEQYF	TGTGCCAGCAGCGTAGGAGACAGGGGGCCCGAGCAGTACTTC
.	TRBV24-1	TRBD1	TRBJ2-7	CATSEPSRSGGPVYEQYF	TGTGCCACCAGTGAGCCAAGTCGATCAGGGGGCCCGGTCTACGAGCAGTACTTC
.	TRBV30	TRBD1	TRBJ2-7	CAWSVTGGEQYF	TGTGCCTGGAGTGTAACAGGGGGCGAGCAGTACTTC
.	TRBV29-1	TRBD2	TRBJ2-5	CSVDWGGGAEETQYF	TGCAGCGTTGATTGGGGCGGGGGGGCCGAAGAGACCCAGTACTTC
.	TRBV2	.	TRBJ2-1	CASSENLVGGQFF	TGTGCCAGCAGTGAAAACCTGGTGGGAGGGCAGTTCTTC
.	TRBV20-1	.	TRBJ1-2	CSASIGVDYGYTF	TGCAGTGCTAGTATAGGGGTCGACTATGGCTACACCTTC
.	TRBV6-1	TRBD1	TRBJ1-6	CASSESPGGSSPLHF	TGTGCCAGCAGTGAATCCCCAGGGGGCTCTTCACCCCTCCACTTT
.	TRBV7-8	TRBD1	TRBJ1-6	CASSLDAGTDSPLHF	TGTGCCAGCAGCTTAGATGCCGGGACAGATTCACCCCTCCACTTT
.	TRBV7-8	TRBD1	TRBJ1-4	CASSPGTVNEKLFF	TGTGCCAGCAGCCCTGGGACAGTTAATGAAAAACTGTTTTTT
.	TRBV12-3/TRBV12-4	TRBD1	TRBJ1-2	CASNARGRVGYTF	TGTGCCAGCAATGCCAGGGGGCGGGTCGGCTACACCTTC
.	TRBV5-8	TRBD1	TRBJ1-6	CASSWPGQGSYNSPLHF	TGTGCCAGCAGCTGGCCGGGACAGGGGTCCTATAATTCACCCCTCCACTTT